This T cell receptor (beta chain) was identified in a study of blood T cell repertoires in COVID-19. Study as a whole: There were acute and convalescent COVID-19 samples, and they came from the United States, Italy and Spain. PBMCs, B-cell-depleted T cells, or T cells were the source of the cDNA or gDNA that made up the material.

Measured with immunoSEQ multiplex PCR; TCRdb has only the in-frame clones, and not every one. This sample has about 430,000 clones, with around nine tenths found just once. Looked up from germline, CDR1 is SGHDN and CDR2 is FVKESK. Trimming removed 0 bases at V and 5 bases at J, with 8 bases between. This CDR3 is 13 amino acids long. While infection was still active, Seattle patients were enrolled and then followed longitudinally. Sample: peripheral blood. The chain combines TRBV14 with TRBJ2-7; D not certain. This receptor was identified in a young man with COVID-19, enrolled during active disease. The chain's CDR3 is CASSQDILNEQYF. The CDR3 DNA reads TGTGCCAGCAGCCAAGATATCCTTAACGAGCAGTACTTC.